This TCR beta chain was identified during a study of Ad26.COV2.S vaccination and SARS-CoV-2 variants. Profiling relied on immunoSEQ multiplex PCR, and the TCRdb table lists in-frame clones only, not all of them. The table includes 300,000 to 350,000 clones, 86% detected once. Trimming removed 0 bases from V and 9 bases from J; junction bases left unmatched: 13. The CDR3 is made up of 16 amino acids. CDR1 and CDR2 (germline): MNHEY, SVGEGT. Treatment in this sample: some 20 received Ad26.COV2.S at low or high dose, single or two shots; 5 received placebo; per-sample allocation not given. Specimens were obtained on day 63 following the first vaccine or placebo injection.

The sample here was peripheral blood, taken in a trial of Ad26.COV2.S vaccine versus placebo. The rearrangement joins TRBV6-2 or TRBV6-3 to TRBJ2-7, with TRBD1 matching 8 bases. The receptor was derived from a person aged 18-60 years who received the Ad26.COV2.S COVID-19 vaccine or a placebo. The DNA for the CDR3 is TGTGCCAGCAGTTACTCCACTAGGGACAGGAGTTTGGGGCAGTACTTC. This gives the protein CASSYSTRDRSLGQYF.